A single sample gave rise to the 5 T cell receptor beta chains below, sequenced in a study of T cell repertoires in cytomegalovirus infection (dated by TCRdb to about 2019). The reads were generated on an Illumina HiSeq 1500. In-frame beta chains were kept once TCRdb had trimmed the public reads at Q25 with fastp and called clones with MiXCR. Every CDR3 protein is listed once, alongside the most common genes and DNA of its rows. For this sample there are 500,000 or so distinct CDR3 sequences; more than 15% appear just once. The ten largest clonotypes hold approximately 24% of the sample. Material for sequencing was CD8+ T cells from PBMCs. Every receptor here comes from a human donor in good health (CMV status not recorded). Some clones in this sample may be carry-over from other donors' samples.

This clonotype was detected a few times. The chain combines TRBV27 with TRBJ2-3; D not resolved. The germline V and J ends were trimmed by 2 bases and 2 bases, with 11 bases remaining between them. The germline CDR1 and CDR2 sequences are MNHEY and SMNVEV (reference sequence). The CDR3 consists of 15 residues. The CDR3 DNA reads as TGTGCCAGCAGTTTAAGTGGGTATAACACAGATACGCAGTATTTT. Amino acid sequence: CASSLSGYNTDTQYF.

This clonotype was detected ten times or more. The chain joins TRBV12-3 or TRBV12-4 to TRBJ2-7, with D perhaps TRBD2 (5 bases). V was shortened by 2 bases and J by 0 bases, with 8 bases between the two germline ends. The CDR3 spans 14 residues. The CDR3 DNA sequence: TGTGCCAGCAGTTTACGGAGGTCCTCCTACGAGCAGTACTTC. Translated: CASSLRRSSYEQYF.

This clonotype appeared a few times. The chain has TRBV5-4 and TRBJ2-2; 7 bases map to TRBD2. The germline V gene has CDR1 SGHNT and CDR2 YYREEE (reference sequence). CDR3 size: 14 residues. The junction had 8 bases not matched to a gene; V was cut back by 4 bases and J by 8 bases. The CDR3 loop reads CASSPPGGSGELFF. The CDR3 DNA reads TGTGCCAGCAGCCCTCCGGGGGGTTCGGGGGAGCTGTTTTTT.

As concerns this clonotype: This could be a read error, since a much larger clone is one nucleotide away. This chain joins TRBV7-2 and TRBJ2-1; no reliable D call. CDR3 size: 13 residues. Germline loops: CDR1 SGHTA, CDR2 FQGNSA. CDR3 region: CSSSLSPNNEQFF. The DNA of the CDR3 is TGTTCCAGCAGCTTAAGCCCTAACAATGAGCAGTTCTTC.

This chain uses TRBV7-8 with TRBJ2-7; D gene uncertain. The CDR3 is made up of 12 amino acids. The ends were cut back, 2 bases at V and 5 bases at J, with 7 bases in the middle. Germline CDR1 SGHVS, CDR2 FQNEAQ. Written as DNA, the CDR3 is TGTGCCAGCAGCTTAATGGGGAACGAGCAGTACTTC. Protein: CASSLMGNEQYF.